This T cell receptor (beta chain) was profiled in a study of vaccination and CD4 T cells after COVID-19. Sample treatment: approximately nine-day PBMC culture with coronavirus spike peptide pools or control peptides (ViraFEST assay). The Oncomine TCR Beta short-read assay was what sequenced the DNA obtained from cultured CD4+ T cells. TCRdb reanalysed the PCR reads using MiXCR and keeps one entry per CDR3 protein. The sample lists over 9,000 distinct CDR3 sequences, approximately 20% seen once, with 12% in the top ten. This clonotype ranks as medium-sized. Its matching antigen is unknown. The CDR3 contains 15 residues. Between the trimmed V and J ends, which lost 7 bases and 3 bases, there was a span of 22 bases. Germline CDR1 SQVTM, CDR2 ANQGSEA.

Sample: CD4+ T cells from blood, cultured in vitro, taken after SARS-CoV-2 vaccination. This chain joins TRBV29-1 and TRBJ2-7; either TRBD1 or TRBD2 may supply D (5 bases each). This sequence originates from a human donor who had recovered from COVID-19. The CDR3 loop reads CSGLQRLAGSYEQYF. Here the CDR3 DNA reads TGCAGCGGGTTGCAGCGTTTGGCAGGGAGCTACGAGCAGTACTTC.